This TCR beta chain was observed in a study of control samples from healthy donors and cancer patients. Using immunoSEQ multiplex PCR, the repertoire was profiled, and TCRdb retains in-frame clones only, with some absent. The sample lists more than 150,000 clones, over 80% occurring once. Trimming took off 10 bases at V and 7 bases at J, with 14 bases between the two ends. The length of the CDR3 is 11 residues. The germline V gene encodes CDR1 SNHLY and CDR2 FYNNEI. The clonotype comes from a man between 18 and 29 years old in good health. Sequencing used blood. The chain uses TRBV2 and TRBJ2-7, with D tentatively TRBD2 (5 bases). DNA for the CDR3: TGTGCCACCCGGGATCGGCGTGAGCAGTACTTC. Translating it yields CATRDRREQYF.